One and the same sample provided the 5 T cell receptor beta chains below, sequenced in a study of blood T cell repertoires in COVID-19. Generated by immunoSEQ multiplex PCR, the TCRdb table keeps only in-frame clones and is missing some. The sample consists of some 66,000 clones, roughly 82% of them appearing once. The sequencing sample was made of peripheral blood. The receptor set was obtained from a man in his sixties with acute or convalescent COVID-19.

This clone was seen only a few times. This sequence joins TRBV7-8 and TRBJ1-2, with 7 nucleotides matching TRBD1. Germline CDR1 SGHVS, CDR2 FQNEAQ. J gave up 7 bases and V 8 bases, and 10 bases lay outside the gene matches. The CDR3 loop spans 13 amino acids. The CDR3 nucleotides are TGTGCCAGCCTACAGGGGCCCCGCGCTGGCTACACCTTC. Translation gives CASLQGPRAGYTF.

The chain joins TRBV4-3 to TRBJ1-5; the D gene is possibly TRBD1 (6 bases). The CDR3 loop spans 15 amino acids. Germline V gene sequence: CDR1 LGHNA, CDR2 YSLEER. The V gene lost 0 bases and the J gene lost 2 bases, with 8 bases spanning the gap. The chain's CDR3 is CASSQDRQGNQPQHF. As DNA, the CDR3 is TGCGCCAGCAGCCAAGATAGACAGGGCAATCAGCCCCAGCATTTT.

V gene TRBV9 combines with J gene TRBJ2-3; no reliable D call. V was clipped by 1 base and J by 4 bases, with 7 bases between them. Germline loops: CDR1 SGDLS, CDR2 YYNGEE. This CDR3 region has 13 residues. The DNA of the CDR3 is TGTGCCAGCAGCGTACAGGTCGCAGATACGCAGTATTTT. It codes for CASSVQVADTQYF.

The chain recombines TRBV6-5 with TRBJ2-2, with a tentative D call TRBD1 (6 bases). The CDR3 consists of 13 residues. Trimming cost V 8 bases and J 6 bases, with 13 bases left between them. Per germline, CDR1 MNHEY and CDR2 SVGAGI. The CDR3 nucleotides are TGTGCCAGCGGAAGGGGGTTGCCCGGGGAGCTGTTTTTT. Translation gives CASGRGLPGELFF.

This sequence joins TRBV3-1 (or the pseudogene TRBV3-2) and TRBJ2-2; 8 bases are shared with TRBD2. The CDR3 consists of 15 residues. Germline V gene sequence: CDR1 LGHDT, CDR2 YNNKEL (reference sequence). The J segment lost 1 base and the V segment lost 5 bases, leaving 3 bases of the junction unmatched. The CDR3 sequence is CASSSGGRNTGELFF. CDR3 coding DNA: TGTGCCAGCAGCAGCGGGGGCCGGAACACCGGGGAGCTGTTTTTT.